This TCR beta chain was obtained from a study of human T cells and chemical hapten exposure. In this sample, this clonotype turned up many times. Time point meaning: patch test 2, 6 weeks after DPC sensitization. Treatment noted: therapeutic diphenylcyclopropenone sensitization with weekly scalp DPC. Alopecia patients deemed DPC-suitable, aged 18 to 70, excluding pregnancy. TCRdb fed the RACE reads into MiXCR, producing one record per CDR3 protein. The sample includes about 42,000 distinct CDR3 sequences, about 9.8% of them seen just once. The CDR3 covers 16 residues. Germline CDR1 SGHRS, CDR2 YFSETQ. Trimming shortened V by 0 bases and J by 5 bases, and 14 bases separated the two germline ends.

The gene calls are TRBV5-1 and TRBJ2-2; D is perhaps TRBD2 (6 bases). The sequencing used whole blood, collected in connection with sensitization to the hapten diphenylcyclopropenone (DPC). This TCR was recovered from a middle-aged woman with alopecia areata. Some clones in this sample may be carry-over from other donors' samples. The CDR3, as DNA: TGCGCCAGCAGCTTGGAGGGCGGGGACCCAACCGGGGAGCTGTTTTTT. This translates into CASSLEGGDPTGELFF.